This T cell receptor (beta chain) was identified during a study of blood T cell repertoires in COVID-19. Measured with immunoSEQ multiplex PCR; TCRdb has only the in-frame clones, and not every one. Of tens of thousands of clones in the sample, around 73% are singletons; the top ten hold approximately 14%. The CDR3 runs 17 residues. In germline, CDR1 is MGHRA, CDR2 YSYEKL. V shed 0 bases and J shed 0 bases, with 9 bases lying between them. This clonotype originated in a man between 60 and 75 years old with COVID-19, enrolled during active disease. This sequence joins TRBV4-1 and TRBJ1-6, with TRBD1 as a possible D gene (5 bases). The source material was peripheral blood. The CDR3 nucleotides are TGCGCCAGCAGCCAAGAGACAGTTAGCTCCTATAATTCACCCCTCCACTTT. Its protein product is CASSQETVSSYNSPLHF.